Below, one T cell receptor (beta chain) is given with its context. The antigen remains undetermined. Treatment denoted: oral pan-JAK inhibitor, 5-10 mg twice daily. Researchers took lesional scalp punch biopsies and peripheral blood from people who were alopecia areata patients. CD4+ and CD8+ T cells were sorted from PBMCs. The data derive from a study of CD8+ T cells in alopecia areata. About the study: Tofacitinib dosing lasted 6 to 18 months, which was then followed by 6 months off drug.

The germline V gene encodes CDR1 SGHDT and CDR2 YYEEEE. V lost 1 base and J lost 0, with 8 bases in between. The CDR3 loop spans 15 amino acids. cDNA prepared by RNA extraction and subsequent reverse transcription served as the template for sequencing. The table came from immunoSEQ multiplex PCR; TCRdb's copy has only in-frame clones and leaves some out. The sample carries 150,000 to 200,000 clones, more than 55% recorded once. General study findings and limits: Scalp clonality and expanded CD8+ clones among the top 100 fell significantly with tofacitinib.

The specimen comprised CD4+ T cells sorted from blood, sampled between weeks 47 and 50, from a patient treated with tofacitinib. The TCR sequence derives from a human donor with alopecia areata. J is TRBJ2-4 and V is TRBV5-6; D is ambiguous. The CDR3 DNA reads TGTGCCAGCAGCTTGACAGATCTAGCCAAAAACATTCAGTACTTC. Amino acid sequence: CASSLTDLAKNIQYF.